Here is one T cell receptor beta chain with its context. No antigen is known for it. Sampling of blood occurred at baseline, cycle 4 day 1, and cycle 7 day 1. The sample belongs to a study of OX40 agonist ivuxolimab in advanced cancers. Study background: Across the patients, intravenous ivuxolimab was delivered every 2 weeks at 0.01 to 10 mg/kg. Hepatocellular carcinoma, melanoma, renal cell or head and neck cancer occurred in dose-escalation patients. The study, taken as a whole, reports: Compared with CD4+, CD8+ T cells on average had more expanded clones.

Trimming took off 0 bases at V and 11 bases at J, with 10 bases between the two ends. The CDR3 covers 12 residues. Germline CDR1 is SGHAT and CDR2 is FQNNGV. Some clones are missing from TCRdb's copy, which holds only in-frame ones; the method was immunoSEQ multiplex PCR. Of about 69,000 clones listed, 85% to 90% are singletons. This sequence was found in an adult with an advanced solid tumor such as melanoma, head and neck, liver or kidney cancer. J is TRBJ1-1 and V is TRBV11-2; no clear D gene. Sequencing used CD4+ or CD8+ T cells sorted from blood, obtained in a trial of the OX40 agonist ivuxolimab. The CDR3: CASSLERFGAFF. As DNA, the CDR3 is TGTGCCAGCAGCTTAGAAAGGTTTGGGGCTTTCTTT.